The 26 T cell receptor beta chains listed next were all sequenced from one sample in a study of human T cells and chemical hapten exposure. TCRdb ran MiXCR on the RACE reads and lists one entry per CDR3 protein. The sample holds about 260,000 distinct CDR3 sequences, approximately 8.6% seen once. The time point: pre-sensitization, week 0. Treatment meaning: therapeutic diphenylcyclopropenone sensitization with weekly scalp DPC. The specimen was whole blood, collected in connection with sensitization to the hapten diphenylcyclopropenone (DPC). The receptor set was obtained from a middle-aged woman with alopecia areata. Some clones in this sample may be carry-over from other donors' samples.

The chain links TRBV7-9 to TRBJ2-3, with D possibly being TRBD1 (6 bases). The CDR3 sequence is 15 residues long. Germline CDR1 reads SEHNR; CDR2 reads FQNEAQ (reference sequence). The V and J ends lost 5 bases and 4 bases respectively, with 16 bases between them. For the CDR3, the DNA is TGTGCCAGCAGCCGACGGGACATGAGCGCAGATACGCAGTATTTT. This codes for CASSRRDMSADTQYF.

Only a few counts were recorded for this clonotype. This sequence joins TRBV7-8 and TRBJ2-7, with 14 positions matching TRBD2. J was trimmed by 9 bases and V by 1 base; bases with no gene match: 5. Germline V CDR1 and CDR2: SGHVS, FQNEAQ. The CDR3 spans 15 residues. CDR3 protein: CASSLEGLAGVGQYF. Written as DNA, the CDR3 is TGTGCCAGCAGCTTAGAGGGACTAGCGGGAGTGGGGCAGTACTTC.

The CDR3 reads CASSRQRETGDTQYF. The DNA of the CDR3 is TGCGCCAGCAGTAGGCAGCGGGAGACGGGGGATACGCAGTATTTT. This chain joins TRBV4-1 and TRBJ2-3; 8 bases align to TRBD2. Germline CDR1 is MGHRA and CDR2 is YSYEKL. The V segment lost 6 bases and the J segment 6 bases; nucleotides outside the gene matches: 11. This CDR3 contains 15 residues.

This clonotype has a handful of counts. V is TRBV7-3 and J is TRBJ1-1; a possible D gene is TRBD1 (5 bases). This CDR3 has 15 amino acids. Per germline, CDR1 SGHTA and CDR2 FQGTGA. The V gene lost 3 bases and the J gene lost 0 bases, with 11 bases spanning the gap. The CDR3 is CASSFSAGMNTEAFF. DNA for the CDR3: TGTGCCAGCAGCTTTAGCGCAGGGATGAACACTGAAGCTTTCTTT. The entire variable domain, with the rest obtained from reference TRBV7-3 and TRBJ1-1, is as follows: GAGVSQTPSNKVTEKGKYVELRCDPISGHTALYWYRQSLGQGPEFLIYFQGTGAADDSGLPNDRFFAVRPEGSVSTLKIQRTERGDSAVYLCASSFSAGMNTEAFFGQGTRLTVV.

The J gene is TRBJ1-2, the V gene TRBV12-3 or TRBV12-4; 8 bases are a match to TRBD1. The CDR3 is 15 amino acids. V gave up 6 bases and J gave up 7 bases; unmatched junction bases: 13. CDR3 protein: CASSLKYQGAGGYTF. The CDR3 DNA is TGTGCCAGCAGCCTCAAGTATCAGGGGGCCGGTGGCTACACCTTC.

This clonotype occurred many times. The CDR3 protein is CSARDGDGTYEQYF. The CDR3 DNA follows: TGCAGTGCTAGAGATGGGGACGGCACCTACGAGCAGTACTTC. This chain links TRBV20-1 with TRBJ2-7; the D gene could be TRBD1 or TRBD2 (5 bases each). This CDR3 contains 14 residues. V was trimmed by 0 bases and J by 2 bases, leaving 11 bases between them. CDR1 and CDR2 from the germline V gene are DFQATT and SNEGSKA (reference sequence).

This clonotype was seen more than once but under ten times. The J gene is TRBJ2-1, the V gene TRBV7-9, with 8 bases matching TRBD1. Germline CDR1 reads SEHNR; CDR2 reads FQNEAQ (reference sequence). Trimming at V came to 3 bases and at J to 1 base, leaving 5 bases not matched to a gene. CDR3 length equals 16 residues. CDR3 sequence: CASSFPRTGSYNEQFF. The DNA of the CDR3 is TGTGCCAGCAGCTTTCCCCGGACAGGGTCCTACAATGAGCAGTTCTTC.

The rearrangement uses TRBV20-1 and TRBJ1-1; perhaps TRBD1 as D (5 bases). The CDR3 runs 14 residues. Germline V CDR1 and CDR2: DFQATT, SNEGSKA (reference sequence). Trimming left V 0 bases short and J 11 bases short, with 19 bases between. The CDR3 protein is CSARDRVWSRGAFF. CDR3 coding DNA: TGCAGTGCTAGAGACAGGGTGTGGTCCCGAGGGGCTTTCTTT.

In this sample, this clonotype turned up a few times. CDR3 amino acids: CASSPRASARNTGELFF. The CDR3 DNA reads TGTGCCAGCTCACCTCGGGCTAGCGCCAGGAACACCGGGGAGCTGTTTTTT. The gene calls are TRBV18 and TRBJ2-2, with a tentative D call TRBD2 (6 bases). Trimming took 3 bases from V and 1 from J, leaving 15 bases between them. CDR1 and CDR2 from the germline V gene are KGHSH and LQKENI. The CDR3 consists of 17 residues.

This clonotype occurred a few times. CDR3 coding DNA: TGTGCCAGCAGTTTGTCGGCGGCTGCCTTACTCGGGGAGCTGTTTTTT. It translates to CASSLSAAALLGELFF. The V gene is TRBV27, the J gene TRBJ2-2; D is unresolved. The V gene lost 3 bases and the J gene lost 7 bases, with 18 bases spanning the gap. Germline CDR1 and CDR2: MNHEY and SMNVEV (reference sequence). This CDR3 region has 16 residues.

This clonotype was recorded a few times. This rearrangement joins TRBV7-9 to TRBJ1-1, with D tentatively TRBD1 (6 bases). V was shortened by 7 bases and J by 3 bases, with 12 bases between the two germline ends. The CDR3 is made up of 13 amino acids. Germline values: CDR1 SEHNR, CDR2 FQNEAQ (reference sequence). In DNA form, the CDR3 reads TGTGCCAGCAACATCGGGACACACACTGAAGCTTTCTTT. This encodes CASNIGTHTEAFF.

The chain couples TRBV5-1 to TRBJ2-7, with 9 bases that match TRBD1. V shed 4 bases and J 3 bases; nucleotides not matched to a gene: 8. The CDR3 spans 15 residues. CDR1 SGHRS and CDR2 YFSETQ come from the germline V gene. DNA for the CDR3: TGCGCCAGCAGCGGGGACAGGGCGCCATTCTACGAGCAGTACTTC. Protein: CASSGDRAPFYEQYF.

This clonotype came up a few times. J is TRBJ1-2 and V is TRBV6-2 or TRBV6-3; D may be TRBD1 (6 bases). Per germline, CDR1 MNHEY and CDR2 SVGEGT. Trimming removed 6 bases at V and 8 bases at J, with 25 bases between. This CDR3 is 16 amino acids long. CDR3 bases: TGTGCCAGCAGCCCTACCGGGCCAAAAACAGGGTTCGGCTACACCTTC. Protein product: CASSPTGPKTGFGYTF.

This clonotype appeared a few times. The rearrangement uses TRBV27 and TRBJ2-7; D gene unclear. V dropped 4 bases and J dropped 0 bases, with 13 bases sitting between them. Per the germline V gene, CDR1 is MNHEY and CDR2 is SMNVEV (reference sequence). This CDR3 is 15 amino acids long. The CDR3 loop reads CASSYNVGFSYEQYF. The CDR3 nucleotides are TGTGCCAGCAGTTACAATGTAGGGTTCTCCTACGAGCAGTACTTC.

The rearrangement joins TRBV28 to TRBJ2-2; 7 positions match TRBD2. J was trimmed by 5 bases and V by 6 bases; bases with no gene match: 6. Per the germline V gene, CDR1 is MDHEN and CDR2 is SYDVKM. This CDR3 region has 14 residues. This CDR3 is CASRAGRRTGELFF. The DNA for the CDR3 is TGTGCCAGCAGAGCGGGACGGAGGACCGGGGAGCTGTTTTTT.

V is TRBV6-5 and J is TRBJ2-7; maybe TRBD2 (6 bases). From germline, CDR1 is MNHEY and CDR2 SVGAGI. V lost 5 bases and J 2 bases, leaving 16 bases between the germline ends. This CDR3 has 15 residues. CDR3 nucleotides: TGTGCCAGCAGTCCCGACGTCGGGAGCACCTACGAGCAGTACTTC. Translation: CASSPDVGSTYEQYF.

This clonotype was counted between two and nine times. The V call is TRBV5-1, the J call TRBJ2-7; TRBD1 might be the D (8 bases). Trimming pared 6 bases from V and 3 bases from J, leaving 16 bases between. There are 14 residues in the CDR3. From germline, CDR1 is SGHRS and CDR2 YFSETQ. The CDR3 spells CASKRDRSFYEQYF. The CDR3, as DNA: TGCGCCAGCAAGCGGGACAGGTCATTCTACGAGCAGTACTTC.

The chain employs TRBV3-1 and TRBJ2-1, with 7 bases fitting TRBD1. This CDR3 contains 16 residues. Trimming removed 5 bases from V and 4 bases from J; junction bases left unmatched: 11. CDR1 LGHDT and CDR2 YNNKEL come from the germline V gene (reference sequence). The CDR3 spells CASSRRQGRTYNEQFF. The CDR3 nucleotides read TGTGCCAGCAGCAGAAGACAGGGAAGGACTTACAATGAGCAGTTCTTC.

The rearrangement uses TRBV5-1 and TRBJ2-3; 8 positions match TRBD2. The trim removed 8 bases at V and 4 bases at J, leaving 12 bases unmatched. Germline V lookup: CDR1 SGHRS, CDR2 YFSETQ. The CDR3 runs 15 residues. CDR3 amino acids: CASTSVSGNADTQYF. CDR3 DNA sequence: TGCGCCAGTACGTCCGTTAGCGGGAACGCAGATACGCAGTATTTT. The full variable domain, its missing parts supplied by reference TRBV5-1 and TRBJ2-3, is KAGVTQTPRYLIKTRGQQVTLSCSPISGHRSVSWYQQTPGQGLQFLFEYFSETQRNKGNFPGRFSGRQFSNSRSEMNVSTLELGDSALYLCASTSVSGNADTQYFGPGTRLTVL.

As to this clonotype: One junction end disagrees with the germline gene, perhaps due to a read error. The chain recombines TRBV20-1 with TRBJ2-7, with 8 bases lining up with TRBD2. Germline loops: CDR1 DFQATT, CDR2 SNEGSKA (reference sequence). This CDR3 comprises 16 residues. CDR3 protein: CGARDPSGGLSYEQYF. In nucleotides, the CDR3 is TGCGGTGCTAGAGACCCGAGCGGGGGCCTCTCCTACGAGCAGTACTTC.

This clonotype was seen at least ten times. The chain has TRBV24-1 and TRBJ2-1; tentatively, D is TRBD2 (6 bases). V was shortened by 8 bases and J by 4 bases, with 11 bases between the two germline ends. CDR3 size: 13 residues. Germline lookup yields CDR1 KGHDR and CDR2 SFDVKD. CDR3 coding DNA: TGTGCCACCACGGGCGGGGTATACAATGAGCAGTTCTTC. This encodes CATTGGVYNEQFF.

There are a few counts of this clonotype. The rearrangement links TRBV27 to TRBJ1-1; D perhaps matches TRBD1 (5 bases). This CDR3 has 15 residues. Germline V gene data show CDR1 as MNHEY and CDR2 as SMNVEV (reference sequence). V lost 6 bases, J lost 5 bases, and 19 bases lay in between. DNA for the CDR3: TGTGCCAGCAGGGGACTAGCTATTAAGGGTACTGAAGCTTTCTTT. It is translated as CASRGLAIKGTEAFF.

The rearrangement uses TRBV12-3 or TRBV12-4 and TRBJ1-5, with D perhaps TRBD1 (5 bases). Trimming took 6 bases from V and 5 from J, leaving 11 bases between them. CDR3 length: 13 residues. As DNA, the CDR3 is TGTGCCAGCAGAGGGGTAGAACATCAGCCCCAGCATTTT. Protein product: CASRGVEHQPQHF.

The chain is built from TRBV28 and TRBJ1-2, with 9 positions matching TRBD1. In germline, CDR1 is MDHEN, CDR2 SYDVKM. The junction had 10 bases not matched to a gene; V was cut back by 5 bases and J by 6 bases. The CDR3 contains 15 residues. The CDR3 region is CASSINRGRLNGYTF. In DNA form, the CDR3 reads TGTGCCAGCAGTATTAACAGGGGGCGTTTGAATGGCTACACCTTC.

This clonotype showed up many times. V usage is TRBV20-1 and J usage is TRBJ2-7; TRBD2 aligns across 14 bases. CDR3 size: 17 residues. V was clipped by 4 bases and J by 0 bases; unmatched bases: 8. Germline CDR1 and CDR2: DFQATT and SNEGSKA (reference sequence). The CDR3 DNA follows: TGCAGTGCTATCCTAGGGACTAGCGGGAGTCACTCCTACGAGCAGTACTTC. It is translated as CSAILGTSGSHSYEQYF.

There are a few counts of this clonotype. The rearrangement joins TRBV5-1 to TRBJ2-1; 8 nucleotides line up with TRBD2. The CDR3 sequence is 15 residues long. The germline gives CDR1 SGHRS, CDR2 YFSETQ. The trim removed 0 bases at V and 6 bases at J, leaving 5 bases unmatched. The CDR3 DNA sequence: TGCGCCAGCAGCTTGGAAAGCGGGAGCTTCAATGAGCAGTTCTTC. As protein: CASSLESGSFNEQFF.